This TCR beta chain was identified during a study of cytomegalovirus exposure and HLA in healthy donors (dated by TCRdb to about 2017). In terms of the full investigation: An earlier analysis of 587 of the donors reported 250 to 300 Gb of sequence data and 117 million unique TCR beta sequences from 190 million or so T cells. An earlier analysis of several hundred of the donors applied high-throughput TCR beta sequencing to assess whether each TCR beta V gene segment acted as functional or pseudogenic. On average, roughly 250,000 unique TCR beta nucleotide sequences were sequenced per donor among about 400 genotyped donors of the cohort, with 15% to 20% of those sequences being non-productive. A later genetic analysis took genome-wide SNP genotypes for about three fifths of the 666 donors and used that subset as a discovery cohort. About 280 gigabases of sequencing data and tens of millions of unique TCR sequences made up an early release that covered fewer than 650 HLA-typed donors. Alongside the repertoire data, information on donor age, sex, ethnicity and CMV serostatus was compiled. The study profiled the T cell repertoires of under 700 subjects by immunosequencing and related them to cytomegalovirus serostatus. The study aimed to test whether signatures of past pathogen exposure could be identified by cataloging public T cell receptors. Because of strong linkage in the cohort, a few DR-DQ haplotypes were treated as single units for association and clustering. A separate validation cohort of over a hundred different subjects was used in addition to the 666-subject first cohort. In a later analysis, previously published TCR beta repertoires from several hundred donors were re-analyzed and high-resolution HLA genotyping was added so that TCR occurrence patterns could be studied. Of the roughly 390 genotyped donors, around 81% fell in the genetic ancestry cluster associated with self-reported Caucasian donors. Every discovery cohort repertoire had been produced on one sequencing platform. HLA typing covered class I and class II loci at four-digit resolution. Rather than using new phenotypic data, the later analysis identified candidate immune exposures from TCR beta sequences and from how often those sequences occurred across donors. Typing coverage varied by locus: roughly 620-640 donors for A, B, C, DRB1 and DQB1; roughly 510 for DQA1; over 600 for DPA1; approximately 470 for DPB1. High-throughput TCR immunosequencing, statistical association of individual TCRs with disease status, and machine learning were combined to predict cytomegalovirus infection status. Beyond this particular receptor, the publication reports: An earlier analysis of roughly 570 of the donors showed that most TCR beta V segments appeared in productive rearrangements either about 90% or about 30% of the time, which broadly matched IMGT annotations. It was suggested by the authors that the approach could potentially be generalized to other disease states and immunological phenotypes. In a later genetic analysis, fewer N-insertions in productive TCRs were reported among donors in an Asian-associated ancestry cluster than the roughly 700-donor mean. When HLA alleles, especially DR and DQ, strongly co-occurred, TCR associations were difficult to assign to individual alleles. A later analysis found that most CMV-associated TCR beta chains appeared HLA-restricted, with HLA associations seemingly driven largely by CMV exposure. Because counts were too low, approximately 18 rarely observed V segments, including chromosome 9 orphons, were excluded from the earlier analysis of some 540 of the donors. A group of highly shared sequence variants was considered likely to be a technical artifact of the sequencing pipeline. V-gene and J-gene trimming of TCR beta chains was associated with a missense DCLRE1C variant in a later genetic analysis, and the association was replicated in an independent cohort. In this cohort, only TCR beta chains were sequenced, and detectable features were limited by the absence of alpha or paired-chain data. In a later analysis, HLA-associated TCR beta chains were found to be more clonally expanded and to have lower generation probabilities than equally common non-associated chains. A further reported finding was that TCR beta sequences accurately predicted the HLA-A and HLA-B alleles for most subjects in the first cohort. Some IMGT-functional V segments, including TRBV6-2 and TRBV6-3, could not be distinguished by the 87-base-pair reads and were therefore excluded. The only immune exposure information available for the cohort was CMV serostatus. A total of about 150 TCR beta chains were listed by the study as associated with cytomegalovirus. A later analysis associated about 18,000 TCR beta sequences with specific HLA alleles at a false discovery rate of 0.05. Because HLA typing was unavailable for some donors at each locus, only the typed subset was used in association tests. According to a later analysis, parvovirus B19, influenza, CMV and Epstein-Barr virus appeared linked to several top co-occurrence clusters. Linkage disequilibrium might explain the correlated functional status among segregating V segments, but an unknown experimental factor could not be ruled out. In vitro tests confirmed that a few of the cytomegalovirus-associated TCR beta chains recognize cytomegalovirus antigens. The classifier was reported to diagnose cytomegalovirus status with high specificity and sensitivity in both the original and validation cohorts. According to a later analysis, TCR association rates differed among HLA loci, with DRB1 alleles showing the most associated TCRs and HLA-C alleles showing the fewest. Most TCR sequences were observed very rarely across donors, whereas some public TCRs were present in many individuals. Sequencing depth was assumed to be roughly uniform across donors in the presence/absence analyses, though that assumption may not hold.

The protocol used for the library was the immunoSEQ multiplex PCR assay. For the multiplex PCR, a mixture combining 60 forward primers for TCR Vbeta segments and 13 reverse primers for TCR Jbeta segments was used. A multiplex PCR assay on genomic DNA amplified the CDR3 region of rearranged TCR beta genes. On the Illumina HiSeq System, the amplified TCR beta libraries were sequenced as 87-base-pair reads. Processing in the source paper ran as follows. In a later analysis, tens of millions of unique TCR beta chains were counted across the 690 or so repertoires, and roughly 9.9 million of these chains were shared by at least two donors. To remove PCR and sequencing errors, raw reads were error-corrected and collapsed into unique sequences using a nearest-neighbor algorithm that merged closely related sequences. CDR3 sequences were aligned to IMGT reference sequences to assign V, D and J gene segments. For a sequence to be retained, a match of at least six nucleotides to both a V gene segment and a J gene segment was required. A rearrangement was called productive if the CDR3 had no stop codons and remained in frame with V and J, and every other rearrangement was called non-productive. Following IMGT convention, CDR3 was defined as the stretch from the second conserved V-encoded cysteine up to the conserved J-encoded phenylalanine. In an earlier analysis of approximately 590 of the donors, sequences lacking an unambiguous match to a single V gene segment were excluded. An earlier analysis of fewer than 650 of the donors classified V segments as functional when productive rearrangements were above 56.7% and as segregating when the standard deviation between donors was above 5%. To diagnose cytomegalovirus status from the catalog of TCR beta chain sequences, a statistical classification framework was built. In a later analysis, V and J genes were assigned by comparing TCR nucleotide sequences against IMGT/GENE-DB human TR gene sequences. In a later analysis, CDR3 sequences and most-parsimonious VDJ recombination scenarios were assigned using the TCRdist pipeline. In a later analysis, each TCR beta chain was defined by its CDR3 amino acid sequence together with its V-gene family, and reads without a unique V-gene family were excluded. To address suspected cross-contamination and a sequencing artifact, a later analysis removed some 620 highly shared, low-generation-probability nucleotide sequences. A later analysis calculated a clonal expansion index for each public chain from normalized within-repertoire ranks of inferred template counts. In a later analysis, generation probabilities were computed with a VDJ recombination model fitted to out-of-frame rearrangements, and the resulting probabilities were checked against IGoR. Hypergeometric tests were used in a later analysis to score TCR-TCR, TCR-HLA and TCR-CMV co-occurrence, with a repertoire-size bias correction applied to the TCR pairs. False discovery rates were estimated in a later analysis by permuting HLA or CMV assignments 20 times. In a later analysis, co-occurring TCRs were grouped using DBSCAN, and TCRdist sequence similarity was added for clustering within HLA-allele-positive subsets. Repertoires with fewer than 30,000 or more than 120,000 public chains were left out of co-occurrence clustering, as were a few repertoires with anomalous nucleotide sharing. Entries here come from immuneACCESS through TCRdb and include only in-frame sequences with V and J called. Some clones fail to appear in such tables; in the studies checked, an unresolved V gene covers under half of the shortfall, and the cause of the remainder is unknown. Clone size and the V and J calls come from that table; the DNA yielded D and trimming. The sample records approximately 100,000 clones, approximately 68% of which are singletons. 4.5% to 5% of the sample is held by the ten biggest clonotypes.

Deletion took 2 bases off V and 7 bases off J, with a span of 9 bases between the germline ends. The CDR3 runs 13 amino acids, cysteine and phenylalanine included. Solely the CDR3 DNA is kept, with 39 bases framed from the first base. The germline V gene sets CDR1 to MNHEY and CDR2 to SVGAGI. The cohort consisted of 600 or so healthy bone marrow donors. At the time of sampling, all cohort members were nominally healthy, though unrecorded immune exposures were likely present. The donor tested CMV seropositive, placing the donor among the 289 seropositive members of the cohort. A peripheral blood sample was provided by each donor, and peripheral blood mononuclear cells were used for TCR beta sequencing. Genomic DNA was extracted from the blood cell samples with the Qiagen DNeasy Blood Extraction Kit. This clone has more than one count but fewer than ten. This receptor's antigen is unknown. No base quality information exists; no much larger clone differs at one position.

This receptor was identified in a woman younger than 35 in good health and CMV-seropositive. The rearranged segments are TRBV6-5 and TRBJ2-1, and TRBD1 may be the D gene, going by 6 matching bases. The sample comprised PBMCs. The CDR3 reads as follows: CASSYPQGNEQFF. The DNA sequence follows: TGTGCCAGCAGTTACCCTCAGGGGAATGAGCAGTTCTTC.